This T cell receptor beta chain was identified during a study of shared clonotypes between healthy human individuals. Whole-study findings and limits: Naive subsets, compared against memory subsets, generally had larger estimated richness values. Non-shared clonotypes had lower generation probabilities than clonotypes shared by all four sorted-subset donors.

For sorted subsets, 150 to 200 ng DNA per replicate equaled tens of thousands of T cell genomes. Measured with immunoSEQ multiplex PCR; TCRdb has only the in-frame clones, and not every one. The repertoire has 2 million to 2.5 million clones, under 97% of them found once; the top ten carry roughly 0.13%. This CDR3 is built from 18 residues. The trim removed 3 bases at V and 9 bases at J, leaving 14 bases unmatched. Germline values: CDR1 MNHEY, CDR2 SMNVEV (reference sequence). With regard to this clone: What it recognizes is unknown.

The source is a man between 18 and 35 years old in good health. Sequenced material: naive CD4+ T cells sorted from blood. Subset described: CD45RA+ positively selected. The chain couples TRBV27 to TRBJ1-6, with 10 nucleotides matching TRBD1. The CDR3 loop reads CASSLGRQGAAGGSPLHF. CDR3 coding DNA: TGTGCCAGCAGTTTGGGGAGACAGGGGGCCGCGGGGGGTTCACCCCTCCACTTT.